This T cell receptor (beta chain) derives from a study of cytomegalovirus exposure and HLA in healthy donors (dated by TCRdb to 2016 to 2017). With regard to the full study: In an earlier analysis of about 560 of the donors, approximately 260 Gb of sequence data and approximately 120 million unique TCR beta sequences from 150 million to 200 million T cells were reported. Approximately 300 gigabases of sequencing data and roughly 81 million unique TCR sequences made up an early release that covered 640 HLA-typed donors. Of the 350 to 450 genotyped donors, approximately 82% fell in the genetic ancestry cluster associated with self-reported Caucasian donors. The study aimed to test whether cataloging public T cell receptors could reveal signatures of past pathogen exposure. The T cell repertoires of 666 subjects were profiled by immunosequencing and related to cytomegalovirus serostatus. A separate validation cohort of approximately 120 different subjects was used in addition to the roughly 700-subject first cohort. High-throughput TCR immunosequencing, statistical association of individual TCRs with disease status, and machine learning were combined to predict cytomegalovirus infection status. A later analysis re-examined previously published TCR beta repertoires from just over 650 donors and added high-resolution HLA genotyping to investigate patterns of TCR occurrence. In the later analysis, no new phenotypic data were used to find candidate immune exposures; instead, reliance was placed on TCR beta sequences and their occurrence across donors. To decide whether each TCR beta V gene segment behaved as functional or pseudogenic, an earlier analysis of some 540 of the donors relied on high-throughput TCR beta sequencing. Donor age, sex, ethnicity and CMV serostatus were compiled alongside the repertoire data. Genome-wide SNP genotypes for about 65% of the roughly 700 donors were used in a later genetic analysis, which treated that subset as a discovery cohort. All discovery cohort repertoires had been generated using a single sequencing platform. Class I and class II HLA loci were covered by the typing at four-digit resolution. The number of typed donors differed by locus: about 629-640 for A, B, C, DRB1 and DQB1; some 500 for DQA1; approximately 600 for DPA1; and about 450 for DPB1. Because of strong linkage in the cohort, roughly five DR-DQ haplotypes were treated as single units for association and clustering. Among a few hundred genotyped donors of the cohort, an average of roughly 240,000 unique TCR beta nucleotide sequences were sequenced per donor, approximately 20% of them non-productive.

In total, 600 or so healthy bone marrow donors made up the cohort. All cohort members were sampled while nominally healthy, although unrecorded immune exposures were likely present. The donor tested CMV seropositive and was one of the 289 seropositive cohort members. A peripheral blood sample was provided by each donor, and peripheral blood mononuclear cells were used for TCR beta sequencing. Genomic DNA was extracted from the blood cell samples with the Qiagen DNeasy Blood Extraction Kit. About this clone itself: Its antigen is currently not known. Base qualities are not at hand, and no much larger clone is one base apart.

The CDR1 and CDR2 encoded by the germline V gene are SGHRS and YFSETQ. From the cysteine through the phenylalanine, the CDR3 covers 14 amino acids. Only the CDR3 part of the read is kept: 42 bases, read in frame from the first base. The junction carries 20 bases between V and J, which are trimmed by 7 bases and 6 bases respectively. The study at large found these results: In a later analysis, several top co-occurrence clusters were reported to appear linked to parvovirus B19, influenza, CMV and Epstein-Barr virus. Over 15 rarely observed V segments, including chromosome 9 orphons, were excluded from the earlier analysis of almost 600 of the donors because counts were too low. In vitro tests confirmed that a few of the cytomegalovirus-associated TCR beta chains recognize cytomegalovirus antigens. Linkage disequilibrium might explain the correlated functional status among segregating V segments, but an unknown experimental factor could not be excluded. The cohort was sequenced for TCR beta chains only, and without alpha or paired-chain data the features that could be detected were limited. A later analysis found that TCR association rates varied across HLA loci, with DRB1 alleles showing the most associated TCRs and HLA-C alleles the fewest. When HLA alleles, especially DR and DQ, strongly co-occurred, attributing TCR associations to individual alleles was difficult. The authors suggested that the approach could potentially be extended to other disease states and immunological phenotypes. The study gave a list of roughly 150 TCR beta chains associated with cytomegalovirus. A later analysis associated about 17,000 TCR beta sequences with specific HLA alleles at a false discovery rate of 0.05. Across donors, most TCR sequences were observed very rarely, whereas some public TCRs were present in many individuals. Presence/absence analyses assumed roughly uniform sequencing depth across donors, an assumption that may not hold. The 87-base-pair reads could not distinguish some IMGT-functional V segments, including TRBV6-2 and TRBV6-3, so those segments were excluded. HLA typing was unavailable for some donors at each locus, so association tests used only the typed subset. In a later analysis, HLA-associated TCR beta chains showed more clonal expansion and lower generation probabilities than non-associated chains that were equally common. Most CMV-associated TCR beta chains appeared to be HLA-restricted in a later analysis, and the HLA associations seemed to be driven largely by CMV exposure. A further reported finding was that TCR beta sequences accurately predicted the HLA-A and HLA-B alleles for most subjects in the first cohort. The classifier was reported to diagnose cytomegalovirus status with high specificity and sensitivity in both the original cohort and the validation cohort. Compared with the approximately 670-donor mean, donors in an Asian-associated ancestry cluster had fewer N-insertions in productive TCRs, according to a later genetic analysis. For the cohort, immune exposure information was limited to CMV serostatus. The sequencing pipeline was judged likely to have produced a cluster of highly shared sequence variants as a technical artifact. V-gene and J-gene trimming of TCR beta chains was associated with a missense DCLRE1C variant in a later genetic analysis, and the association was replicated in an independent cohort. Broadly in line with IMGT annotations, most TCR beta V segments showed up in productive rearrangements about 87% or about 30% of the time in an earlier analysis of some 590 of the donors.

To prepare the library, the immunoSEQ multiplex PCR assay was applied. For the multiplex PCR, a mixture combining 60 forward primers for TCR Vbeta segments and 13 reverse primers for TCR Jbeta segments was used. The CDR3 region of rearranged TCR beta genes was amplified from genomic DNA by a multiplex PCR assay. On the Illumina HiSeq System, the amplified TCR beta libraries were sequenced as 87-base-pair reads. In the authors' own workflow: Across the 600 to 700 repertoires, a later analysis counted tens of millions of unique TCR beta chains, around 10 million of which were shared by at least two donors. To remove PCR and sequencing errors, raw reads were error-corrected and collapsed into unique sequences using a nearest-neighbor algorithm that merged closely related sequences. Alignment of CDR3 sequences to IMGT reference sequences was used to assign V, D and J gene segments. For a sequence to be retained, at least a six-nucleotide match to both a V gene segment and a J gene segment was required. Rearrangements were classified as productive when the CDR3 lacked stop codons and remained in frame with V and J, and all other rearrangements were classified as non-productive. CDR3 was defined according to IMGT convention as the region running from the second conserved V-encoded cysteine to the conserved J-encoded phenylalanine. In an earlier analysis of 500 to 650 of the donors, sequences lacking an unambiguous match to a single V gene segment were excluded. An earlier analysis of 500 to 600 of the donors classified V segments as functional when productive rearrangements were above 56.7% and as segregating when the standard deviation between donors was above 5%. A statistical classification framework was developed to diagnose cytomegalovirus status using the catalog of TCR beta chain sequences. V and J gene assignment, in a later analysis, came from comparing TCR nucleotide sequences with IMGT/GENE-DB human TR gene sequences. In a later analysis, CDR3 sequences and most-parsimonious VDJ recombination scenarios were assigned using the TCRdist pipeline. A later analysis defined each TCR beta chain by its CDR3 amino acid sequence plus V-gene family, and excluded reads lacking a unique V-gene family. In a later analysis, around 600 highly shared, low-generation-probability nucleotide sequences were removed to address suspected cross-contamination and a sequencing artifact. A later analysis calculated a clonal expansion index for each public chain from normalized within-repertoire ranks of inferred template counts. A later analysis computed generation probabilities with a VDJ recombination model fitted to out-of-frame rearrangements, and checked the results against IGoR. A later analysis scored TCR-TCR, TCR-HLA and TCR-CMV co-occurrence with hypergeometric tests, applying a repertoire-size bias correction to TCR pairs. A later analysis estimated false discovery rates by permuting HLA or CMV assignments 20 times. In a later analysis, co-occurring TCRs were grouped with DBSCAN, and TCRdist sequence similarity was added when clustering was performed within HLA-allele-positive subsets. Repertoires with fewer than 30,000 or more than 120,000 public chains were left out of co-occurrence clustering, as were four to six repertoires with anomalous nucleotide sharing. Held by TCRdb, this immuneACCESS table contains in-frame sequences only and omits some clones. Under half of the omission traces to an unresolved V gene where checked; the cause of the rest is unknown. The DNA gave D and trimming, while V, J and clone size come from that table. This sample is represented by 90,000 to 130,000 clones; around three quarters of them were singletons. The ten largest clonotypes hold 4% to 5.5% of the sample.

The chain links TRBV5-1 with TRBJ2-7; TRBD1 is a weak D gene call, 6 bases matching. This clonotype originated in a man aged 25 to 40 in good health and CMV-seropositive. The sample comprised PBMCs. The CDR3 has the sequence CASESVGEGGEQYF. The DNA is TGCGCCAGCGAAAGTGTGGGGGAAGGGGGCGAGCAGTACTTC.